The 30 T cell receptor beta chains presented below share a single source sample, sequenced in a study of blood T cell repertoires in COVID-19. Profiling relied on immunoSEQ multiplex PCR, and the TCRdb table lists in-frame clones only, not all of them. This sample has some 150,000 clones, with roughly 90% found just once. The specimen sequenced was PBMCs or T cells enriched from blood (not recorded which). The receptors stem from a human donor with acute COVID-19. The donor label of this sample is uncertain.

The chain links TRBV7-6 to TRBJ2-1; 13 bases fit TRBD2. Germline lookup yields CDR1 SGHVS and CDR2 FNYEAQ. The J segment lost 4 bases and the V segment lost 3 bases, leaving 9 bases of the junction unmatched. This CDR3 has 18 residues. The CDR3 sequence: CASSLGLAGRLAYNEQFF. CDR3 sequence (DNA): TGTGCCAGCAGCTTGGGACTAGCGGGGAGATTGGCTTACAATGAGCAGTTCTTC.

The V call is TRBV2, the J call TRBJ2-7, with D possibly being TRBD1 (5 bases). The CDR3 is 12 amino acids. Trimming cost V 3 bases and J 2 bases, with 5 bases left between them. Germline CDR1 SNHLY, CDR2 FYNNEI. The CDR3 is CASSDRAYEQYF. For the CDR3, the DNA is TGTGCCAGCAGTGACAGGGCCTACGAGCAGTACTTC.

CDR3 in amino acids: CASSLSMPKGRQYF. The CDR3 DNA follows: TGTGCCAGCAGTTTATCTATGCCAAAAGGGAGGCAGTACTTC. This chain uses TRBV27 with TRBJ2-7; a possible D gene is TRBD2 (5 bases). Trimming cost V 0 bases and J 9 bases, with 15 bases left between them. CDR1 is MNHEY, CDR2 SMNVEV, per germline (reference sequence). This CDR3 contains 14 residues.

The chain has TRBV10-3 and TRBJ2-3; 13 bases map to TRBD2. This CDR3 is built from 16 residues. The germline CDR1 and CDR2 sequences are ENHRY and SYGVKD. V was pared by 4 bases and J by 0 bases, with 1 base of the junction left unmatched. CDR3 residues: CAISVGLAGSTDTQYF. As DNA, the CDR3 is TGTGCCATCAGTGTGGGACTAGCGGGAAGCACAGATACGCAGTATTTT.

CDR3 DNA: TGTGCCAGCAGCCAGGCTAGCGGTGCAGGAGGTACGCAGTATTTT. It codes for CASSQASGAGGTQYF. This chain connects TRBV4-2 to TRBJ2-3; TRBD2 matches 7 bases. Germline V lookup: CDR1 LGHNA, CDR2 YNFKEQ. V gave up 3 bases and J gave up 8 bases; unmatched junction bases: 11. The CDR3 consists of 15 residues.

CDR3 amino acids: CASSEGGLASYEQYF. CDR3 sequence (DNA): TGTGCCAGCAGTGAAGGGGGACTAGCATCCTACGAGCAGTACTTC. This chain uses TRBV6-1 with TRBJ2-7; 9 nucleotides align to TRBD2. Trimming at V came to 1 base and at J to 1 base, leaving 2 bases not matched to a gene. The V gene's germline CDR1 is MNHNS and CDR2 SASEGT. The CDR3 length is 15 residues.

The genes are TRBV29-1 and TRBJ2-5; D is possibly TRBD1 (7 bases). Germline V gene data show CDR1 as SQVTM and CDR2 as ANQGSEA. V dropped 6 bases and J dropped 7 bases, with 15 bases sitting between them. The CDR3 spans 12 residues. The CDR3 spells CSVASGGGTQYF. The CDR3 coding sequence is TGCAGCGTGGCCTCAGGGGGAGGGACCCAGTACTTC.

J is TRBJ2-7 and V is TRBV4-3, with 11 bases lining up with TRBD1. There are 16 residues in the CDR3. Germline lookup yields CDR1 LGHNA and CDR2 YSLEER. J gave up 4 bases and V 3 bases, and 8 bases lay outside the gene matches. CDR3 bases: TGCGCCAGCAGCCATGGACAGGGGGCCCTCTTGTACGAGCAGTACTTC. Protein sequence: CASSHGQGALLYEQYF.

This rearrangement joins TRBV18 to TRBJ2-5; D is ambiguous. The germline CDR1 and CDR2 sequences are KGHSH and LQKENI. Trimming removed 2 bases at V and 4 bases at J, with 5 bases between. This CDR3 is built from 12 residues. DNA for the CDR3: TGTGCCAGCTCACCATCGGTAGAGACCCAGTACTTC. It translates to CASSPSVETQYF.

V is TRBV5-1 and J is TRBJ1-5; TRBD1 aligns across 8 bases. CDR1 and CDR2 (germline): SGHRS, YFSETQ. Trimming cost V 3 bases and J 0 bases; bases outside gene matches: 2. The CDR3 has 15 amino acids. This CDR3 reads CASSSTGASNQPQHF. CDR3 bases: TGCGCCAGCAGCTCGACAGGGGCTAGCAATCAGCCCCAGCATTTT.

The rearrangement links TRBV4-1 to TRBJ2-3, with TRBD2 identical over 11 bases. The germline V gene has CDR1 MGHRA and CDR2 YSYEKL. Trimming at V came to 1 base and at J to 0 bases, leaving 6 bases not matched to a gene. This CDR3 region has 18 residues. CDR3 sequence (DNA): TGCGCCAGCAGCCAAGGCCCGGGACTAGCGGCTAGCACAGATACGCAGTATTTT. Translation gives CASSQGPGLAASTDTQYF.

The chain joins TRBV18 to TRBJ2-4, with D possibly matching TRBD1 (6 bases). The CDR3 runs to 15 residues. Germline-derived CDR1 and CDR2 are KGHSH and LQKENI. Trimming took 4 bases from V and 4 from J, leaving 14 bases between them. In DNA form, the CDR3 reads TGTGCCAGCTCACTTTCCGGGACACCGAAAAACATTCAGTACTTC. This codes for CASSLSGTPKNIQYF.

CDR3 sequence reads: CASSLVVVKNSGMNTEAFF. Here the CDR3 DNA reads TGTGCCAGCAGCTTAGTAGTAGTGAAAAACAGTGGCATGAACACTGAAGCTTTCTTT. This chain uses TRBV7-9 with TRBJ1-1; D not certain. The CDR3 runs 19 residues. Germline V CDR1 and CDR2: SEHNR, FQNEAQ (reference sequence). V was shortened by 1 base and J by 0 bases, with 21 bases between the two germline ends.

This clone was counted a few times. The V gene is TRBV29-1, the J gene TRBJ2-1; D is possibly TRBD2 (5 bases). Germline loops: CDR1 SQVTM, CDR2 ANQGSEA. With 4 bases removed from V and 9 bases from J, the gap between germline ends came to 16 bases. The CDR3 is 13 residues long. CDR3 bases: TGCAGCGTTGCGGGGATAAACTGGGGTGAGCAGTTCTTC. This sequence encodes CSVAGINWGEQFF.

The V gene is TRBV18, the J gene TRBJ1-4; TRBD1 aligns across 8 bases. Per the germline V gene, CDR1 is KGHSH and CDR2 is LQKENI. CDR3 length: 14 residues. V trimming: 2 bases; J trimming: 5 bases; junction bases outside the gene matches: 1. Here the CDR3 reads CASSPTGGNEKLFF. DNA for the CDR3: TGTGCCAGCTCACCAACAGGGGGGAATGAAAAACTGTTTTTT.

V usage is TRBV5-8 and J usage is TRBJ1-4; 7 nucleotides match TRBD1. Germline values: CDR1 SGHTS, CDR2 YDEGEE. The CDR3 runs 16 residues. Trimming cost V 4 bases and J 1 base; bases outside gene matches: 7. CDR3 sequence: CASSPTRQGTNEKLFF. The CDR3 DNA reads as TGTGCCAGCAGCCCGACCCGACAGGGAACTAATGAAAAACTGTTTTTT.

The V gene is TRBV18, the J gene TRBJ2-5; 9 bases fit TRBD2. With 3 bases clipped from V and 3 bases from J, the junction kept 2 bases outside the gene matches. CDR1 and CDR2 from the germline V gene are KGHSH and LQKENI. CDR3 length equals 14 residues. This chain's CDR3 is CASSPPSGEETQYF. CDR3 nucleotide sequence: TGTGCCAGCTCACCGCCTAGCGGGGAAGAGACCCAGTACTTC.

This chain links TRBV18 with TRBJ2-2, with D perhaps TRBD2 (6 bases). Trimming cost V 2 bases and J 2 bases, with 12 bases left between them. The CDR3 sequence is 16 residues long. From germline, CDR1 is KGHSH and CDR2 LQKENI. As DNA, the CDR3 is TGTGCCAGCTCACCAAGGTCGGAGGGTAACACCGGGGAGCTGTTTTTT. Protein: CASSPRSEGNTGELFF.

The chain links TRBV5-6 to TRBJ1-1; 7 bases align to TRBD1. There are 13 residues in the CDR3. The trim removed 5 bases at V and 5 bases at J, leaving 6 bases unmatched. CDR1 is SGHDT, CDR2 YYEEEE, per germline. The CDR3 is CASRGTEGTEAFF. DNA of the CDR3: TGTGCCAGCAGGGGGACAGAGGGGACTGAAGCTTTCTTT.

This clone was counted between two and nine times. The chain couples TRBV5-1 to TRBJ1-1; 7 bases are shared with TRBD1. CDR3 length equals 14 residues. Looked up from germline, CDR1 is SGHRS and CDR2 is YFSETQ. Trimming took 2 bases from V and 7 from J; bases not matched to a gene: 8. CDR3 DNA sequence: TGCGCCAGCAGCTTCGCTCCCAGGGGGAGTGAAGCTTTCTTT. Protein: CASSFAPRGSEAFF.

V usage is TRBV30 and J usage is TRBJ1-1, with D tentatively TRBD1 (6 bases). CDR1 and CDR2 (germline): GTSNPN, SVGIG (reference sequence). Trimming cost V 4 bases and J 0 bases, with 12 bases left between them. This CDR3 is 14 amino acids long. CDR3 DNA sequence: TGTGCCTGGATCGTACAGGGATTGAACACTGAAGCTTTCTTT. It translates to CAWIVQGLNTEAFF.

The chain couples TRBV11-3 to TRBJ2-5; D may be TRBD2 (5 bases). The CDR3 length is 16 residues. Germline CDR1 is SGHNT and CDR2 is YENEEA. The V end was cut by 1 base, the J end by 2 bases, with 14 bases between. CDR3 DNA: TGTGCCAGCAGCTTAGGGCCCTTCGGGGAACAAGAGACCCAGTACTTC. Its translation: CASSLGPFGEQETQYF.

With respect to this clone: Other nucleotide sequences in the sample specify the same CDR3. The V call is TRBV9, the J call TRBJ2-5; TRBD2 matches 14 bases. From germline, CDR1 is SGDLS and CDR2 YYNGEE. The V segment lost 4 bases and the J segment 1 base; nucleotides outside the gene matches: 3. CDR3 length: 16 residues. The CDR3 spells CASSLGLAGGQETQYF. The CDR3 DNA follows: TGTGCCAGCAGCCTAGGACTAGCGGGGGGCCAAGAGACCCAGTACTTC.

The V gene is TRBV5-4, the J gene TRBJ2-7; D is possibly TRBD1 (6 bases). This CDR3 contains 14 residues. The germline V and J ends were trimmed by 4 bases and 9 bases, with 20 bases remaining between them. Germline CDR1 SGHNT, CDR2 YYREEE (reference sequence). The CDR3 DNA sequence: TGTGCCAGCAGCCAGGGGTCGGGGAATGGCGGGCAGTACTTC. Its translation is CASSQGSGNGGQYF.

This rearrangement joins TRBV7-2 to TRBJ2-7; D is possibly TRBD1 (6 bases). This CDR3 contains 13 residues. CDR1 is SGHTA, CDR2 FQGNSA, per germline. Trimming removed 5 bases from V and 3 bases from J, with 11 bases in between. In nucleotides, the CDR3 is TGTGCCAGCAGCCAAACAGGGAGCTACGAGCAGTACTTC. Translation: CASSQTGSYEQYF.

The V call is TRBV5-4, the J call TRBJ2-5, with D hard to call. V was pared by 0 bases and J by 9 bases, with 9 bases between. CDR1 and CDR2 (germline): SGHNT, YYREEE (reference sequence). This CDR3 region has 12 residues. This CDR3 is CASSLGLGPQYF. The CDR3 nucleotides are TGTGCCAGCAGCTTGGGGCTAGGTCCCCAGTACTTC.

The chain uses TRBV18 and TRBJ1-2, with D maybe TRBD1 (6 bases). The V and J ends lost 4 bases and 5 bases respectively, with 14 bases between them. The germline V gene has CDR1 KGHSH and CDR2 LQKENI. This CDR3 spans 14 amino acids. In DNA form, the CDR3 reads TGTGCCAGCTCACTTGGGGCAGGGGAATATGGCTACACCTTC. It is translated as CASSLGAGEYGYTF.

The V and J genes are TRBV5-6 and TRBJ1-2; 10 bases map to TRBD1. The V and J ends lost 3 bases and 4 bases, in that order; junction bases with no gene match: 6. Germline CDR1 is SGHDT and CDR2 is YYEEEE. The CDR3 sequence is 15 residues long. The CDR3 sequence is CASSWDRGRGYGYTF. The DNA for the CDR3 is TGTGCCAGCAGCTGGGACAGGGGCCGAGGCTATGGCTACACCTTC.

The chain links TRBV24-1 to TRBJ1-1; the D gene is possibly TRBD1 (5 bases). Germline V gene lookup returns CDR1 KGHDR and CDR2 SFDVKD. The ends were cut back, 1 base at V and 8 bases at J, with 10 bases in the middle. The CDR3 extends over 13 amino acids. CDR3 coding DNA: TGTGCCACCAGTGATTTTGGACAAAGAGAAGCTTTCTTT. Its protein product is CATSDFGQREAFF.

The J gene is TRBJ1-2, the V gene TRBV29-1; D not resolved. The CDR3 is 17 amino acids. Looked up from germline, CDR1 is SQVTM and CDR2 is ANQGSEA. The V end was cut by 0 bases, the J end by 0 bases, with 17 bases between. CDR3 protein: CSVEESEAGRSNYGYTF. For the CDR3, the DNA is TGCAGCGTTGAAGAGTCGGAAGCGGGGAGATCTAACTATGGCTACACCTTC.